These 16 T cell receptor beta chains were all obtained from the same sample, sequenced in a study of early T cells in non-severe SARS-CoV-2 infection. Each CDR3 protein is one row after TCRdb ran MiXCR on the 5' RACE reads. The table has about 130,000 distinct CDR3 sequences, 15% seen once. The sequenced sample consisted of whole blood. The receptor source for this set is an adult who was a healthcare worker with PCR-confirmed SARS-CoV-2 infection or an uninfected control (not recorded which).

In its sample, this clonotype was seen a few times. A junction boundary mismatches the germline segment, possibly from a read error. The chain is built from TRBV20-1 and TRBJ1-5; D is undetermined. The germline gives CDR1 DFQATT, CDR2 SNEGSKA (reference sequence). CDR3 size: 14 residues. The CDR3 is CSAGDRTAPQPQHF. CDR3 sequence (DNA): TGCAGTGCTGGAGATCGTACCGCGCCCCAGCCCCAGCATTTT.

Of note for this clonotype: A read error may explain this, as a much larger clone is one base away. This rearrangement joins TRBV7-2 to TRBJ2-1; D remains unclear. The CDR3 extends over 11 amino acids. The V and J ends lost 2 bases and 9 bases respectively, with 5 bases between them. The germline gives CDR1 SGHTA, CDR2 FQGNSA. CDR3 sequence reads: CASSLKVEQFF. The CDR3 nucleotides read TGTGCCAGCAGCTTAAAGGTTGAGCAGTTCTTC.

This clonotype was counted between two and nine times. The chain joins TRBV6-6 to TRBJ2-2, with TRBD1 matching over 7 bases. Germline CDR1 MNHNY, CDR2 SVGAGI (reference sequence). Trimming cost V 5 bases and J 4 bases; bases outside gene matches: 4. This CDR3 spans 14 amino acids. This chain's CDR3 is CASSPQGSTGELFF. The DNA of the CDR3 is TGTGCCAGCAGTCCACAGGGGTCCACCGGGGAGCTGTTTTTT.

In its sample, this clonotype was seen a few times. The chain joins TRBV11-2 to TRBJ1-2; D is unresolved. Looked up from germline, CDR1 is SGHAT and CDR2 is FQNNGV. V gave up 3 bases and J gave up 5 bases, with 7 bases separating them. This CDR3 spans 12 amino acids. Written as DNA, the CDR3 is TGTGCCAGCAGCTTGACCGGTTATGGCTACACCTTC. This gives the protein CASSLTGYGYTF.

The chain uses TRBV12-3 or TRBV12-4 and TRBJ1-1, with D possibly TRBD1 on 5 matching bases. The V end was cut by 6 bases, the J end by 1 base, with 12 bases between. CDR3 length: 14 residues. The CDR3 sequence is CASSPGRKNTEAFF. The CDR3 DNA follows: TGTGCCAGCAGCCCGGGGCGGAAGAACACTGAAGCTTTCTTT.

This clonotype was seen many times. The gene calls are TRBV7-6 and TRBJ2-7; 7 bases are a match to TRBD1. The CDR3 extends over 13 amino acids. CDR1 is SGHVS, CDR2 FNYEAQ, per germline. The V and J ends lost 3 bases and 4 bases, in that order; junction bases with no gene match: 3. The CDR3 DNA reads TGTGCCAGCAGCTTGGGGACAGTATACGAGCAGTACTTC. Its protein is CASSLGTVYEQYF.

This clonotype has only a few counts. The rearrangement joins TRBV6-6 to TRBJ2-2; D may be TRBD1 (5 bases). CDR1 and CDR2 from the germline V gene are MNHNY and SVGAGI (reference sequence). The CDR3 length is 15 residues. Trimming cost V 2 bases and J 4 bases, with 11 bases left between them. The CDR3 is CASSYGQGVTGELFF. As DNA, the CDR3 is TGTGCCAGCAGTTACGGGCAGGGCGTCACCGGGGAGCTGTTTTTT.

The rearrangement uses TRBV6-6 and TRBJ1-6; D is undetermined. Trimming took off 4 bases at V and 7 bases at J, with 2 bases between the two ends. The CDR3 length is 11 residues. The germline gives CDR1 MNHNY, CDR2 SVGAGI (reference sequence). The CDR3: CASSSNSPLHF. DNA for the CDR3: TGTGCCAGCAGTTCAAATTCACCCCTCCACTTT.

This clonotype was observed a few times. Here the CDR3 DNA reads TGTGCCAGCAGCCTATCTACGGGGAGCTCTGGAAACACCATATATTTT. As protein: CASSLSTGSSGNTIYF. The V and J genes are TRBV3-1 and TRBJ1-3; the D is unclear. The CDR3 runs to 16 residues. Looked up from germline, CDR1 is LGHDT and CDR2 is YNNKEL (reference sequence). V lost 4 bases to trimming and J lost 0 bases, with 13 bases between them.

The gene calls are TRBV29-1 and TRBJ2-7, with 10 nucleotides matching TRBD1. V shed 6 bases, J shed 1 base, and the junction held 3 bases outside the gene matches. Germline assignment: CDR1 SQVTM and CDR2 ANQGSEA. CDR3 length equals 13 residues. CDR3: CSVGTGASYEQYF. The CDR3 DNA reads TGCAGCGTGGGGACAGGGGCGTCCTACGAGCAGTACTTC.

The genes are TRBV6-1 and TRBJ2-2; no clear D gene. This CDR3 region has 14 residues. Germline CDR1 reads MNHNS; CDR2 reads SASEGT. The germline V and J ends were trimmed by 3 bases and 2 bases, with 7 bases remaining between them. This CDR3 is CASSEGGNTGELFF. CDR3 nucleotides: TGTGCCAGCAGTGAGGGCGGTAACACCGGGGAGCTGTTTTTT.

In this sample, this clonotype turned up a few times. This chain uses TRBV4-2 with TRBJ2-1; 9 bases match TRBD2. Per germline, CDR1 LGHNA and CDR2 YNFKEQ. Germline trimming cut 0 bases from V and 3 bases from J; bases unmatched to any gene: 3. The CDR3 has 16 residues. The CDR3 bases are TGTGCCAGCAGCCAAGATCTAGCGGGAAACTACAATGAGCAGTTCTTC. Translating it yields CASSQDLAGNYNEQFF.

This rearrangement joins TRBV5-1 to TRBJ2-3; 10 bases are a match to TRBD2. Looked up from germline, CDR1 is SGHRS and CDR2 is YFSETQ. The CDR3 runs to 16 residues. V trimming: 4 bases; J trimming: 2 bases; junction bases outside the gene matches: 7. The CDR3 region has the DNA TGCGCCAGCAGCGCCGGACTAGCGGAGTTCACAGATACGCAGTATTTT. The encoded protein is CASSAGLAEFTDTQYF.

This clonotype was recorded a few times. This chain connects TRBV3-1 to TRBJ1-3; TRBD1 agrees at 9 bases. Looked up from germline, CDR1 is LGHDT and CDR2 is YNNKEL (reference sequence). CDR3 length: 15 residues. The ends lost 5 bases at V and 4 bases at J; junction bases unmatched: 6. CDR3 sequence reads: CASSIGTGHGNTIYF. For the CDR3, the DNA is TGTGCCAGCAGCATCGGGACAGGGCACGGAAACACCATATATTTT.

The CDR3: CAISRQPLGEQFF. In nucleotides, the CDR3 is TGTGCCATCAGTCGGCAGCCCTTGGGTGAGCAGTTCTTC. The chain carries TRBV10-3 and TRBJ2-1; the D is unclear. The CDR3 extends over 13 amino acids. V was cut by 5 bases and J by 9 bases, with 14 bases left in between. Germline CDR1 and CDR2: ENHRY and SYGVKD.

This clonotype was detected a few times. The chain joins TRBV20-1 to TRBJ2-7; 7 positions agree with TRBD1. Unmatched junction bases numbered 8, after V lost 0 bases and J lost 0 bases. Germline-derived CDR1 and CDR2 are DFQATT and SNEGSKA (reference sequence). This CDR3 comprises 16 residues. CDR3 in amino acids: CSARDRGQPFSYEQYF. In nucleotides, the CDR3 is TGCAGTGCTAGAGACCGGGGACAGCCCTTCTCCTACGAGCAGTACTTC.